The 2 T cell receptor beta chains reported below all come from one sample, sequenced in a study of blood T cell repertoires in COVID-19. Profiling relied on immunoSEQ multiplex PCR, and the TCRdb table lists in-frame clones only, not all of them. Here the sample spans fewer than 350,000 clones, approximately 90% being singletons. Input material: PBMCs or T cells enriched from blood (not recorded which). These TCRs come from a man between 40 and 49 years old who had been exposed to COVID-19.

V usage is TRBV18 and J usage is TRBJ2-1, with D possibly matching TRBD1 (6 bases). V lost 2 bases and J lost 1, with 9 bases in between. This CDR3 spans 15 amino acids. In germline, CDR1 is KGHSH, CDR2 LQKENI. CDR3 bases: TGTGCCAGCTCACCAAAGGGGACATCCTACAATGAGCAGTTCTTC. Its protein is CASSPKGTSYNEQFF.

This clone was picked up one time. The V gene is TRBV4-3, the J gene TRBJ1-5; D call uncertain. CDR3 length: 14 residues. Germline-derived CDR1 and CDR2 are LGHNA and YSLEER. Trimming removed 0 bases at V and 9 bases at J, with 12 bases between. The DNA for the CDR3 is TGCGCCAGCAGCCAAGATAGCGGGATGGGGCCCCAGCATTTT. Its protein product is CASSQDSGMGPQHF.